This entry lists 27 T cell receptor beta chains sequenced from one sample in a study of cytomegalovirus exposure and HLA in healthy donors. Primers included in the PCR were 60 Vbeta and 13 Jbeta primers. The assay was immunoSEQ multiplex PCR, and TCRdb's table has in-frame clones only and misses some. The profile shows about 150,000 clones, approximately 70% of them singletons. The source material was PBMCs. Every receptor here comes from a woman aged 55-70 years in good health and CMV-seronegative.

J is TRBJ2-5 and V is TRBV5-4; 11 nucleotides line up with TRBD2. J was trimmed by 1 base and V by 4 bases; bases with no gene match: 9. CDR3 length: 17 amino acids. From germline, CDR1 is SGHNT and CDR2 YYREEE (reference sequence). DNA for the CDR3: TGTGCCAGCAGCCCGCATCGACTAGCGGGGCTCCAAGAGACCCAGTACTTC. This codes for CASSPHRLAGLQETQYF.

V usage is TRBV5-1 and J usage is TRBJ2-3; D gene ambiguous. The CDR3 consists of 12 residues. Looked up from germline, CDR1 is SGHRS and CDR2 is YFSETQ. The germline V and J ends were trimmed by 6 bases and 5 bases, with 10 bases remaining between them. The CDR3, as DNA: TGCGCCAGCACCTCCGGTGTAGATACGCAGTATTTT. Amino acids: CASTSGVDTQYF.

The rearrangement uses TRBV11-2 and TRBJ2-1; the match to TRBD2 covers 14 bases. This CDR3 region has 15 residues. The germline gives CDR1 SGHAT, CDR2 FQNNGV. The V and J ends lost 5 bases and 8 bases, in that order; junction bases with no gene match: 5. CDR3 sequence reads: CASSIGTSGSHEQFF. For the CDR3, the DNA is TGTGCCAGCAGCATAGGGACTAGCGGGAGCCATGAGCAGTTCTTC.

This sequence joins TRBV7-3 and TRBJ1-4; weak D call: TRBD1 (6 bases). Trimming pared 6 bases from V and 5 bases from J, leaving 19 bases between. Per the germline V gene, CDR1 is SGHTA and CDR2 is FQGTGA. CDR3 length: 16 residues. The CDR3 DNA sequence: TGTGCCAGCAGAAACGAGGGCAGGGGTGGAAATGAAAAACTGTTTTTT. Amino acid sequence: CASRNEGRGGNEKLFF.

V is TRBV5-6 and J is TRBJ2-1; 14 bases fit TRBD2. The CDR3 is 16 amino acids. Germline V gene lookup returns CDR1 SGHDT and CDR2 YYEEEE. Trimming took 4 bases from V and 15 from J; bases not matched to a gene: 15. In DNA, the CDR3 is TGTGCCAGCAGCCTGGGACCCGGGACTAGCGGGAGTGCCCGGTTCTTC. This encodes CASSLGPGTSGSARFF. Combining the CDR3 with reference TRBV5-6 and TRBJ2-1 gives the whole variable domain DAGVTQSPTHLIKTRGQQVTLRCSPKSGHDTVSWYQQALGQGPQFIFQYYEEEERQRGNFPDRFSGHQFPNYSSELNVNALLLGDSALYLCASSLGPGTSGSARFFGPGTRLTVL.

The gene calls are TRBV11-1 and TRBJ2-7; tentative D call: TRBD2 (5 bases). Trimming left V 5 bases short and J 2 bases short, with 13 bases between. The CDR3 extends over 14 amino acids. Germline CDR1 SGHAT, CDR2 FQDESV (reference sequence). The CDR3 DNA is TGTGCCAGCAGCCGGAGGCGACCCCCCTACGAGCAGTACTTC. It codes for CASSRRRPPYEQYF.

This sequence joins TRBV6-6 and TRBJ2-4; perhaps TRBD1 as D (6 bases). Germline CDR1 reads MNHNY; CDR2 reads SVGAGI (reference sequence). This CDR3 has 15 residues. With 5 bases removed from V and 6 bases from J, the gap between germline ends came to 17 bases. The CDR3 bases are TGTGCCAGCAGTCCCCAGGGGCTTGGGGCAAACATTCAGTACTTC. As protein: CASSPQGLGANIQYF.

This clone showed up just once. The chain uses TRBV10-3 and TRBJ2-5, with TRBD2 matching 15 bases. CDR1 and CDR2 from the germline V gene are ENHRY and SYGVKD. The length of the CDR3 is 14 residues. After removal of 9 bases from V and 3 bases from J, the junction contained 2 bases not matched to a gene. This CDR3 reads CAIRTSGGEETQYF. In DNA, the CDR3 is TGTGCCATACGGACTAGCGGGGGGGAAGAGACCCAGTACTTC.

In nucleotides, the CDR3 is TGTGCCAGCAGCGTCCAGGGGGACGGGACAGATACGCAGTATTTT. Residues: CASSVQGDGTDTQYF. The chain links TRBV7-8 to TRBJ2-3, with 7 positions matching TRBD1. The trim removed 5 bases at V and 3 bases at J, leaving 8 bases unmatched. Germline V CDR1 and CDR2: SGHVS, FQNEAQ. This CDR3 comprises 15 residues.

This rearrangement joins TRBV5-1 to TRBJ2-2; no definite D call. CDR1 SGHRS and CDR2 YFSETQ come from the germline V gene. This CDR3 contains 12 residues. V dropped 0 bases and J dropped 7 bases, with 4 bases sitting between them. CDR3: CASSLANGELFF. CDR3 sequence (DNA): TGCGCCAGCAGCTTGGCCAACGGGGAGCTGTTTTTT.

The V and J genes are TRBV27 and TRBJ2-3; D possibly corresponds to TRBD2 (5 bases). Per the germline V gene, CDR1 is MNHEY and CDR2 is SMNVEV (reference sequence). This CDR3 has 11 amino acids. Between the trimmed V and J ends, which lost 4 bases and 7 bases, there was a span of 6 bases. CDR3 bases: TGTGCCAGCAGTTCCGGGAATACGCAGTATTTT. It is translated as CASSSGNTQYF.

The chain employs TRBV19 and TRBJ2-1; 11 bases fit TRBD2. CDR3 size: 17 residues. Germline V gives CDR1 LNHDA, CDR2 SQIVND (reference sequence). Trimming cost V 3 bases and J 9 bases; bases outside gene matches: 13. The DNA of the CDR3 is TGTGCCAGTAGTATTTCGGGGCTAGCGGGAGGAGGGAGTGAGCAGTTCTTC. Its protein product is CASSISGLAGGGSEQFF.

This chain joins TRBV11-2 and TRBJ2-7; tentative D call: TRBD2 (5 bases). The CDR3 sequence is 17 residues long. Per germline, CDR1 SGHAT and CDR2 FQNNGV. Trimming removed 6 bases at V and 3 bases at J, with 24 bases between. The DNA for the CDR3 is TGTGCCAGCAGGTGGAACCGGGGTTCTCATATCGGCTACGAGCAGTACTTC. Encoded protein: CASRWNRGSHIGYEQYF.

The gene calls are TRBV5-1 and TRBJ2-7; tentatively, D is TRBD1 (5 bases). Germline V gene sequence: CDR1 SGHRS, CDR2 YFSETQ. The CDR3 is made up of 12 amino acids. V gave up 0 bases and J gave up 4 bases, with 5 bases separating them. CDR3 sequence reads: CASSLGQYEQYF. In DNA form, the CDR3 reads TGCGCCAGCAGCTTGGGACAGTACGAGCAGTACTTC.

The chain carries TRBV5-1 and TRBJ2-7, with 7 bases fitting TRBD1. This CDR3 has 15 residues. The trim removed 0 bases at V and 2 bases at J, leaving 5 bases unmatched. Germline V gene lookup returns CDR1 SGHRS and CDR2 YFSETQ. The CDR3 DNA sequence: TGCGCCAGCAGCTTGGCGCCAGGGGGTCCCTACGAGCAGTACTTC. Its translation is CASSLAPGGPYEQYF.

The chain has TRBV19 and TRBJ1-3; TRBD1 is a possible D gene (5 bases). From germline, CDR1 is LNHDA and CDR2 SQIVND (reference sequence). This CDR3 spans 14 amino acids. Trimming cost V 6 bases and J 2 bases, with 11 bases left between them. The DNA of the CDR3 is TGTGCCAGTAGCCAGGGAAACGCTGGAAACACCATATATTTT. This sequence encodes CASSQGNAGNTIYF.

V and J are TRBV13 and TRBJ1-2, with 9 bases aligning to TRBD1. This CDR3 spans 14 amino acids. Germline V gene data show CDR1 as PRHDT and CDR2 as FYEKMQ (reference sequence). The V and J ends lost 5 bases and 6 bases, in that order; junction bases with no gene match: 7. This chain's CDR3 is CASSQEWDRDGYTF. The CDR3 coding sequence is TGTGCCAGCAGCCAGGAATGGGACAGGGATGGCTACACCTTC. The entire variable domain, with the rest obtained from reference TRBV13 and TRBJ1-2, is as follows: AAGVIQSPRHLIKEKRETATLKCYPIPRHDTVYWYQQGPGQDPQFLISFYEKMQSDKGSIPDRFSAQQFSDYHSELNMSSLELGDSALYFCASSQEWDRDGYTFGSGTRLTVV.

The genes are TRBV27 and TRBJ2-5; TRBD2 matches 10 bases. The CDR3 has 17 amino acids. Germline V gene lookup returns CDR1 MNHEY and CDR2 SMNVEV (reference sequence). V dropped 6 bases and J dropped 3; count of bases not matched to a gene: 13. Here the CDR3 reads CASRTSGALGFKETQYF. CDR3 in DNA: TGTGCCAGCAGAACTAGCGGGGCCCTCGGGTTCAAAGAGACCCAGTACTTC.

In this sample, this clone turned up once. The V and J genes are TRBV5-1 and TRBJ2-2, with D perhaps TRBD1 (6 bases). The length of the CDR3 is 15 residues. V lost 0 bases, J lost 5 bases, and 11 bases lay in between. Germline values: CDR1 SGHRS, CDR2 YFSETQ. The CDR3 here is CASSLVGGETGELFF. The CDR3 DNA follows: TGCGCCAGCAGCTTGGTTGGGGGCGAGACCGGGGAGCTGTTTTTT.

The gene calls are TRBV4-1 and TRBJ1-4; 9 positions match TRBD1. This CDR3 has 17 residues. Germline V gene data show CDR1 as MGHRA and CDR2 as YSYEKL. J was trimmed by 3 bases and V by 2 bases; bases with no gene match: 7. Here the CDR3 DNA reads TGCGCCAGCAGCCAACCGACAGGGGGTGTAGCTAATGAAAAACTGTTTTTT. Translated: CASSQPTGGVANEKLFF.

The chain recombines TRBV15 with TRBJ2-3, with D tentatively TRBD2 (6 bases). CDR1 LNHNV and CDR2 YYDKDF come from the germline V gene (reference sequence). CDR3 length: 15 residues. Trimming took 8 bases from V and 0 from J, leaving 15 bases between them. The CDR3 DNA reads as TGTGCCACCCTCCGTGGCGGGGCTAGCACAGATACGCAGTATTTT. This gives the protein CATLRGGASTDTQYF.

This clone occurred a few times. This rearrangement joins TRBV10-3 to TRBJ1-5; D is perhaps TRBD1 (5 bases). This CDR3 region has 14 residues. Trimming took off 0 bases at V and 11 bases at J, with 14 bases between the two ends. Germline V gene data show CDR1 as ENHRY and CDR2 as SYGVKD. The CDR3 sequence is CAISESGSKGTQHF. The CDR3 DNA reads as TGTGCCATCAGTGAGTCAGGGTCGAAGGGGACCCAGCATTTT.

This clone was seen a handful of times. The chain recombines TRBV5-8 with TRBJ2-1; TRBD2 matches 7 bases. V dropped 1 base and J dropped 7; count of bases not matched to a gene: 17. Germline values: CDR1 SGHTS, CDR2 YDEGEE. The CDR3 covers 18 residues. CDR3: CASSLTWRQRGARNEQFF. The CDR3 DNA sequence: TGTGCCAGCAGCTTGACATGGCGTCAGCGGGGAGCTAGAAATGAGCAGTTCTTC.

V and J are TRBV2 and TRBJ2-7, with 10 bases that match TRBD1. This CDR3 contains 13 residues. J gave up 6 bases and V 6 bases, and 5 bases lay outside the gene matches. Germline CDR1 SNHLY, CDR2 FYNNEI. CDR3 amino acids: CASRPGTGVEQYF. CDR3 sequence (DNA): TGTGCCAGCAGACCCGGGACAGGGGTCGAGCAGTACTTC.

This clone showed up just once. The V call is TRBV2, the J call TRBJ1-6; weak D call: TRBD1 (6 bases). V was clipped by 3 bases and J by 5 bases, with 11 bases between them. Germline V gene lookup returns CDR1 SNHLY and CDR2 FYNNEI. The CDR3 contains 15 residues. CDR3 bases: TGTGCCAGCAGTGACCGGCAGGGGAATAATTCACCCCTCCACTTT. Its translation: CASSDRQGNNSPLHF.

The gene calls are TRBV5-4 and TRBJ2-2; D gene ambiguous. Trimming took off 0 bases at V and 7 bases at J, with 7 bases between the two ends. There are 13 residues in the CDR3. Germline V gene sequence: CDR1 SGHNT, CDR2 YYREEE (reference sequence). This chain's CDR3 is CASSLGVIGELFF. The CDR3 coding sequence is TGTGCCAGCAGCTTGGGAGTAATCGGGGAGCTGTTTTTT.

This clone occurred once. The rearrangement joins TRBV9 to TRBJ2-1; 10 bases match TRBD2. This CDR3 has 15 residues. Trimming removed 3 bases from V and 2 bases from J; junction bases left unmatched: 2. CDR1 SGDLS and CDR2 YYNGEE come from the germline V gene. CDR3: CASSEAGGPYNEQFF. The CDR3 nucleotides are TGTGCCAGCAGCGAAGCGGGAGGGCCCTACAATGAGCAGTTCTTC.